The 3 T cell receptor beta chains below were found in one sample sequenced in a study of blood T cell repertoires in COVID-19. Using immunoSEQ multiplex PCR, the repertoire was profiled, and TCRdb retains in-frame clones only, with some absent. This table holds around 240,000 clones, about nine tenths found once. Sequenced input: PBMCs or T cells enriched from blood (not recorded which). The receptors here all came from a human donor in a cohort exposed to, infected with or recovered from COVID-19 (not recorded which). The donor label of this sample is uncertain.

This clone was found once. The rearrangement links TRBV30 to TRBJ2-5; tentative D call: TRBD2 (6 bases). The CDR3 is 14 residues long. CDR1 and CDR2 (germline): GTSNPN, SVGIG (reference sequence). V lost 5 bases and J lost 5, with 18 bases in between. The CDR3 DNA reads TGTGCCTGGGGGCGGGACCCCCGAGGGGAGACCCAGTACTTC. Encoded protein: CAWGRDPRGETQYF.

This chain connects TRBV30 to TRBJ2-5; 7 bases agree with TRBD2. This CDR3 has 13 residues. Unmatched junction bases numbered 6, after V lost 3 bases and J lost 5 bases. Germline lookup yields CDR1 GTSNPN and CDR2 SVGIG (reference sequence). CDR3: CAWRRGGWETQYF. CDR3 nucleotides: TGTGCCTGGAGGAGGGGAGGGTGGGAGACCCAGTACTTC.

This chain connects TRBV12-3 or TRBV12-4 to TRBJ1-1; D is uncertain. V dropped 10 bases and J dropped 1 base, with 13 bases sitting between them. The CDR3 length is 13 residues. The CDR3 region has the DNA TGTGCCACCTCTGGGAGAGGGAACACTGAAGCTTTCTTT. Its protein is CATSGRGNTEAFF.